Below are 26 T cell receptor beta chains sequenced from a single sample in a study of control samples from healthy donors and cancer patients. Sequencing was performed with immunoSEQ multiplex PCR; in TCRdb, only in-frame clones are kept and a portion is missing. The data hold about 86,000 clones, with over 85% observed a single time. Sequencing was done on a sample of blood. The source of these receptors is a woman in her twenties or thirties in good health.

The gene calls are TRBV7-8 and TRBJ2-7; D not certain. CDR1 is SGHVS, CDR2 FQNEAQ, per germline. Trimming stripped 0 bases from V and 0 bases from J, with 6 bases between. This CDR3 contains 14 residues. The CDR3 DNA sequence: TGTGCCAGCAGCTTAGCGTGGACCTCCTACGAGCAGTACTTC. Translation gives CASSLAWTSYEQYF.

This clone came up once. The chain combines TRBV21-1 with TRBJ1-1. TRBV21-1 is listed as a pseudogene. The CDR3 loop spans 10 amino acids. CDR3 amino acids: CASFPTGAFF. The CDR3 coding sequence is TGTGCCAGCTTTCCAACTGGAGCTTTCTTT.

V and J are TRBV18 and TRBJ2-1, with a tentative D call TRBD1 (5 bases). V lost 1 base and J 7 bases, leaving 11 bases between the germline ends. The CDR3 is 14 residues long. The germline CDR1 and CDR2 sequences are KGHSH and LQKENI. CDR3 sequence: CASSPQGMGNEQFF. CDR3 nucleotides: TGTGCCAGCTCACCACAGGGGATGGGGAATGAGCAGTTCTTC. The full variable domain, in which reference TRBV18 and TRBJ2-1 provide the parts outside the CDR3, is NAGVMQNPRHLVRRRGQEARLRCSPMKGHSHVYWYRQLPEEGLKFMVYLQKENIIDESGMPKERFSAEFPKEGPSILRIQQVVRGDSAAYFCASSPQGMGNEQFFGPGTRLTVL.

This chain joins TRBV19 and TRBJ2-5, with 8 positions matching TRBD1. Germline assignment: CDR1 LNHDA and CDR2 SQIVND (reference sequence). The length of the CDR3 is 16 residues. After removal of 5 bases from V and 3 bases from J, the junction contained 11 bases not matched to a gene. CDR3 in amino acids: CASSRLRTGKEETQYF. CDR3 in DNA: TGTGCCAGTAGTCGCCTCCGGACAGGGAAAGAAGAGACCCAGTACTTC.

The J gene is TRBJ1-1, the V gene TRBV29-1, with a possible D match to TRBD1 (5 bases). Trimming cost V 3 bases and J 3 bases, with 14 bases left between them. The CDR3 length is 14 residues. Germline values: CDR1 SQVTM, CDR2 ANQGSEA. CDR3 in amino acids: CSVERWGSDTEAFF. For the CDR3, the DNA is TGCAGCGTTGAGAGATGGGGCAGTGACACTGAAGCTTTCTTT.

The V gene is TRBV28, the J gene TRBJ2-7, with D tentatively TRBD2 (5 bases). CDR1 is MDHEN, CDR2 SYDVKM, per germline. Between the trimmed V and J ends, which lost 6 bases and 2 bases, there was a span of 11 bases. CDR3 length: 13 amino acids. CDR3 DNA sequence: TGTGCCAGCAGCTTCCTCGGGGCCTACGAGCAGTACTTC. This gives the protein CASSFLGAYEQYF. The full variable domain, with the rest looked up from reference TRBV28 and TRBJ2-7, is DVKVTQSSRYLVKRTGEKVFLECVQDMDHENMFWYRQDPGLGLRLIYFSYDVKMKEKGDIPEGYSVSREKKERFSLILESASTNQTSMYLCASSFLGAYEQYFGPGTRLTVT.

The gene calls are TRBV2 and TRBJ2-1, with TRBD2 matching 9 bases. The trim removed 7 bases at V and 1 base at J, leaving 5 bases unmatched. The germline V gene encodes CDR1 SNHLY and CDR2 FYNNEI. The CDR3 is 15 amino acids. CDR3 in amino acids: CASKATSGSYNEQFF. The CDR3 nucleotides read TGTGCCAGCAAGGCTACTAGCGGGTCCTACAATGAGCAGTTCTTC.

This clone has more than one count but fewer than ten. The gene calls are TRBV5-1 and TRBJ1-1, with D possibly matching TRBD1 (6 bases). Trimming stripped 5 bases from V and 0 bases from J, with 17 bases between. Germline V gene lookup returns CDR1 SGHRS and CDR2 YFSETQ. The CDR3 has 16 amino acids. The CDR3 nucleotides are TGCGCCAGCAGACCCGGGACATCGGGAATGAACACTGAAGCTTTCTTT. Its translation is CASRPGTSGMNTEAFF.

CDR3 DNA sequence: TGTGCCAGCAGCAAAGACTGTGGGGCCAACGTCCTGACTTTC. Translated, it gives CASSKDCGANVLTF. This chain connects TRBV21-1 to TRBJ2-6; whether TRBD2, the table's D call, matches the DNA was not checked. TRBV21-1 is annotated as a pseudogene. The CDR3 consists of 14 residues.

CDR3 sequence reads: CASSLWGQNYEQYF. For the CDR3, the DNA is TGTGCCAGCAGCTTATGGGGACAGAACTACGAGCAGTACTTC. The rearrangement uses TRBV7-2 and TRBJ2-7, with TRBD1 matching over 7 bases. This CDR3 is 14 amino acids long. With V trimmed by 2 bases and J by 3 bases, 4 bases remained unmatched. CDR1 and CDR2 (germline): SGHTA, FQGNSA.

The genes are TRBV28 and TRBJ1-1, with unresolved D. Germline values: CDR1 MDHEN, CDR2 SYDVKM. This CDR3 has 13 residues. The germline V and J ends were trimmed by 3 bases and 7 bases, with 12 bases remaining between them. CDR3 nucleotides: TGTGCCAGCAGTTTTGAACAACTAAATGAAGCTTTCTTT. It translates to CASSFEQLNEAFF. Combining the CDR3 with reference TRBV28 and TRBJ1-1 gives the whole variable domain DVKVTQSSRYLVKRTGEKVFLECVQDMDHENMFWYRQDPGLGLRLIYFSYDVKMKEKGDIPEGYSVSREKKERFSLILESASTNQTSMYLCASSFEQLNEAFFGQGTRLTVV.

With regard to this clone: The same CDR3 also results from other DNA sequences found in this sample. The V call is TRBV2, the J call TRBJ2-7, with 15 bases lining up with TRBD2. The CDR3 is 15 amino acids. The V and J ends lost 1 base and 6 bases, in that order; junction bases with no gene match: 1. CDR1 SNHLY and CDR2 FYNNEI come from the germline V gene. CDR3 loop: CASSEEGLAGGEQYF. CDR3 nucleotides: TGTGCCAGCAGTGAAGAGGGACTAGCGGGAGGCGAGCAGTACTTC.

V and J are TRBV5-1 and TRBJ2-5, with 8 bases that match TRBD2. The CDR3 runs 16 residues. Germline trimming cut 5 bases from V and 3 bases from J; bases unmatched to any gene: 12. The germline V gene encodes CDR1 SGHRS and CDR2 YFSETQ. The CDR3 DNA follows: TGCGCCAGCAGTAGAAGCGGGAGTTTCGGGAAAGAGACCCAGTACTTC. This codes for CASSRSGSFGKETQYF. Together with reference TRBV5-1 and TRBJ2-5, the CDR3 gives the full variable domain: KAGVTQTPRYLIKTRGQQVTLSCSPISGHRSVSWYQQTPGQGLQFLFEYFSETQRNKGNFPGRFSGRQFSNSRSEMNVSTLELGDSALYLCASSRSGSFGKETQYFGPGTRLLVL.

The rearrangement links TRBV16 to TRBJ1-6; 7 bases are a match to TRBD1. V shed 2 bases, J shed 7 bases, and the junction held 8 bases outside the gene matches. The CDR3 sequence is 16 residues long. Per the germline V gene, CDR1 is KGHSY and CDR2 is FQNENV. The CDR3 coding sequence is TGTGCCAGCAGCCAAGTTGGGGACAGCTTAAATTCACCCCTCCACTTT. Amino acid sequence: CASSQVGDSLNSPLHF.

The V call is TRBV15, the J call TRBJ1-2; maybe TRBD1 (5 bases). V shed 3 bases and J shed 8 bases, with 31 bases lying between them. Germline assignment: CDR1 LNHNV and CDR2 YYDKDF (reference sequence). The CDR3 runs 19 residues. CDR3 DNA sequence: TGTGCCACCAGCAGCCTAGGCCGGGGGATCGCCCTCAAAGAGGGGGGCTACACCTTC. Its translation: CATSSLGRGIALKEGGYTF.

This chain's CDR3 is CASSLSETNQPQHF. CDR3 coding DNA: TGTGCCAGCAGCTTATCAGAAACCAATCAGCCCCAGCATTTT. The chain couples TRBV7-9 to TRBJ1-5; D is ambiguous. V lost 2 bases, J lost 3 bases, and 8 bases lay in between. Germline V gene lookup returns CDR1 SEHNR and CDR2 FQNEAQ (reference sequence). The CDR3 has 14 amino acids.

The chain uses TRBV27 and TRBJ2-7; 8 nucleotides align to TRBD1. This CDR3 is 12 amino acids long. V lost 5 bases and J lost 8; bases outside the gene matches: 5. The V gene's germline CDR1 is MNHEY and CDR2 SMNVEV (reference sequence). The CDR3 region is CASSGTGFKQYF. DNA for the CDR3: TGTGCCAGCAGTGGGACAGGCTTCAAGCAGTACTTC.

This clone was detected a few times. The chain couples TRBV28 to TRBJ1-4; TRBD1 matches 8 bases. Trimming took 3 bases from V and 0 from J; bases not matched to a gene: 9. The CDR3 has 18 residues. CDR1 and CDR2 (germline): MDHEN, SYDVKM. This CDR3 reads CASSFGGQGPATNEKLFF. The DNA for the CDR3 is TGTGCCAGCAGTTTCGGTGGACAGGGACCTGCAACTAATGAAAAACTGTTTTTT.

The V call is TRBV3-1 (or the pseudogene TRBV3-2), the J call TRBJ1-2; 9 nucleotides match TRBD1. The V gene's germline CDR1 is LGHDT and CDR2 YNNKEL (reference sequence). V was clipped by 4 bases and J by 4 bases; unmatched bases: 13. This CDR3 contains 17 residues. CDR3 sequence reads: CASSPSLTGGAGYGYTF. The DNA of the CDR3 is TGTGCCAGCAGCCCGTCTCTAACAGGGGGCGCAGGCTATGGCTACACCTTC.

A single count supports this clone. This rearrangement joins TRBV11-3 to TRBJ2-5, with D possibly being TRBD2 (6 bases). Germline lookup yields CDR1 SGHNT and CDR2 YENEEA. The V end was cut by 6 bases, the J end by 5 bases, with 16 bases between. The CDR3 runs 14 residues. As DNA, the CDR3 is TGTGCCAGCAGTTCTAATGGAGGGCCGGAGACCCAGTACTTC. This gives the protein CASSSNGGPETQYF. The full variable domain, with the rest looked up from reference TRBV11-3 and TRBJ2-5, is EAGVVQSPRYKIIEKKQPVAFWCNPISGHNTLYWYLQNLGQGPELLIRYENEEAVDDSQLPKDRFSAERLKGVDSTLKIQPAELGDSAVYLCASSSNGGPETQYFGPGTRLLVL.

V usage is TRBV5-5 and J usage is TRBJ1-1; tentative D call: TRBD1 (5 bases). The CDR3 length is 13 residues. Trimming cost V 2 bases and J 6 bases, with 11 bases left between them. Per germline, CDR1 SGHKS and CDR2 YYEKEE (reference sequence). The CDR3 DNA sequence: TGTGCCAGCAGCTTTTCGGGAGGGGCTGAAGCTTTCTTT. Translated, it gives CASSFSGGAEAFF.

This sequence joins TRBV10-3 and TRBJ1-2; D might be TRBD1 (6 bases). The V end lost 2 bases, the J end lost 4 bases, and 20 bases lay between the germline ends. The germline V gene has CDR1 ENHRY and CDR2 SYGVKD. CDR3 length: 17 amino acids. The CDR3 region has the DNA TGTGCCATCAGTGAGACGGCCGGGACACGGACGGGCTATGGCTACACCTTC. Amino acids: CAISETAGTRTGYGYTF.

The V call is TRBV18, the J call TRBJ1-2, with D unclear. The length of the CDR3 is 16 residues. The V gene lost 0 bases and the J gene lost 4 bases, with 15 bases spanning the gap. The germline gives CDR1 KGHSH, CDR2 LQKENI. CDR3 in DNA: TGTGCCAGCTCACCACCGTGGCTTTGGAGATCCTATGGCTACACCTTC. It is translated as CASSPPWLWRSYGYTF.

CDR3 DNA: TGTGCCAGCAGTTACATAGCGGGAGAGACCCAGTACTTC. This gives the protein CASSYIAGETQYF. V usage is TRBV27 and J usage is TRBJ2-5; 7 nucleotides align to TRBD2. CDR1 and CDR2 (germline): MNHEY, SMNVEV (reference sequence). CDR3 length: 13 amino acids. V was clipped by 4 bases and J by 4 bases; unmatched bases: 3.

This rearrangement joins TRBV18 to TRBJ2-2; TRBD1 aligns across 7 bases. Germline V gene lookup returns CDR1 KGHSH and CDR2 LQKENI. J gave up 0 bases and V 2 bases, and 0 bases lay outside the gene matches. The CDR3 covers 15 residues. CDR3 region: CASSPGQANTGELFF. CDR3 DNA sequence: TGTGCCAGCTCACCAGGACAGGCGAACACCGGGGAGCTGTTTTTT.

The J gene is TRBJ2-7, the V gene TRBV5-1; D might be TRBD1 or TRBD2, each matching 6 bases. Germline loops: CDR1 SGHRS, CDR2 YFSETQ. V lost 2 bases and J 5 bases, leaving 14 bases between the germline ends. The CDR3 spans 14 residues. DNA of the CDR3: TGCGCCAGCAGCTTAGGAAGGGGGGATAACGAGCAGTACTTC. Translation: CASSLGRGDNEQYF.